One and the same sample provided the 11 T cell receptor beta chains below, sequenced in a study of cytomegalovirus exposure and HLA in healthy donors. A multiplex PCR was run with 60 Vbeta primers and 13 Jbeta primers. Here immunoSEQ multiplex PCR was the method, and the copy in TCRdb shows in-frame clones only, minus some. Its table lists some 39,000 clones. Sample: PBMCs. These receptor sequences come from a woman aged 25-40 years in good health and CMV-seropositive.

The rearrangement joins TRBV27 to TRBJ2-5; D is perhaps TRBD1 (8 bases). V shed 4 bases and J shed 1 base, with 25 bases lying between them. Germline V gives CDR1 MNHEY, CDR2 SMNVEV (reference sequence). The CDR3 length is 19 residues. DNA for the CDR3: TGTGCCAGCAGTTCCCTCCCGCGGACAGGGAGGGGAGCCCAAGAGACCCAGTACTTC. This codes for CASSSLPRTGRGAQETQYF.

The V gene is TRBV5-6, the J gene TRBJ1-6; 7 bases map to TRBD1. Germline V gene data show CDR1 as SGHDT and CDR2 as YYEEEE. Trimming cost V 6 bases and J 3 bases; bases outside gene matches: 9. The CDR3 runs 16 residues. The CDR3 coding sequence is TGTGCCAGCACCCGTAGACAGGGTCTCTATAATTCACCCCTCCACTTT. This codes for CASTRRQGLYNSPLHF.

This rearrangement joins TRBV28 to TRBJ1-5; no clear D gene. CDR1 is MDHEN, CDR2 SYDVKM, per germline. Trimming shortened V by 3 bases and J by 7 bases, and 7 bases separated the two germline ends. The CDR3 sequence is 12 residues long. The CDR3 region is CASSFGRQPQHF. The CDR3 region has the DNA TGTGCCAGCAGTTTTGGGCGCCAGCCCCAGCATTTT.

The rearrangement joins TRBV5-1 to TRBJ2-1, with 11 bases fitting TRBD2. The V gene end was trimmed by 0 bases and the J gene end by 3 bases; junction bases not matched to a gene: 5. This CDR3 is 17 amino acids long. Germline V gene data show CDR1 as SGHRS and CDR2 as YFSETQ. The CDR3 protein is CASSLAMTSGDYNEQFF. The CDR3 nucleotides are TGCGCCAGCAGCTTGGCGATGACTAGCGGGGACTACAATGAGCAGTTCTTC.

This chain connects TRBV4-1 to TRBJ1-6, with D perhaps matching TRBD1 (5 bases). The germline V gene encodes CDR1 MGHRA and CDR2 YSYEKL. CDR3 length equals 15 residues. With 1 base removed from V and 6 bases from J, the gap between germline ends came to 10 bases. CDR3 sequence reads: CASSQGLGVNSPLHF. The CDR3 coding sequence is TGCGCCAGCAGCCAAGGGCTAGGGGTTAATTCACCCCTCCACTTT.

CDR3 protein: CASSSSEIYEQYF. The DNA for the CDR3 is TGCGCCAGCAGCTCCTCAGAAATCTACGAGCAGTACTTC. V and J are TRBV5-1 and TRBJ2-7, with D uncertain. Germline V gene lookup returns CDR1 SGHRS and CDR2 YFSETQ. The CDR3 runs to 13 residues. Trimming shortened V by 3 bases and J by 3 bases, and 10 bases separated the two germline ends.

The rearrangement joins TRBV10-1 to TRBJ2-3; tentatively, D is TRBD1 (5 bases). Germline-derived CDR1 and CDR2 are WNHNN and SYGVQD (reference sequence). Trimming left V 10 bases short and J 0 bases short, with 17 bases between. The CDR3 sequence is 15 residues long. CDR3 in amino acids: CATRWGDRSTDTQYF. CDR3 nucleotide sequence: TGCGCCACTAGATGGGGCGACCGCAGCACAGATACGCAGTATTTT.

The chain is built from TRBV6-5 and TRBJ1-6, with a tentative D call TRBD1 (5 bases). Trimming took 4 bases from V and 9 from J, leaving 10 bases between them. Germline V CDR1 and CDR2: MNHEY, SVGAGI. The CDR3 totals 13 residues. The CDR3 coding sequence is TGTGCCAGCAGTTCGGCCGGGGGTTCACCCCTCCACTTT. The encoded protein is CASSSAGGSPLHF.

The chain employs TRBV30 and TRBJ2-5, with TRBD1 identical over 9 bases. The germline CDR1 and CDR2 sequences are GTSNPN and SVGIG (reference sequence). The CDR3 sequence is 16 residues long. J was trimmed by 4 bases and V by 2 bases; bases with no gene match: 11. The CDR3 nucleotides read TGTGCCTGGAGTCCCTCGGGACAGGGTGGCGGAGAGACCCAGTACTTC. It encodes CAWSPSGQGGGETQYF.

The V and J genes are TRBV5-5 and TRBJ1-1, with D possibly TRBD1 on 5 matching bases. The germline V and J ends were trimmed by 0 bases and 1 base, with 7 bases remaining between them. The CDR3 extends over 14 amino acids. The germline CDR1 and CDR2 sequences are SGHKS and YYEKEE (reference sequence). CDR3 in DNA: TGTGCCAGCAGCTTGGCTGGACAGAACACTGAAGCTTTCTTT. It specifies CASSLAGQNTEAFF.

The chain links TRBV11-3 to TRBJ2-2, with TRBD2 matching over 14 bases. With 5 bases clipped from V and 0 bases from J, the junction kept 5 bases outside the gene matches. The CDR3 totals 18 residues. The germline CDR1 and CDR2 sequences are SGHNT and YENEEA. CDR3 protein: CASSPGLAGAANTGELFF. CDR3 bases: TGTGCCAGCAGCCCGGGACTAGCGGGGGCCGCGAACACCGGGGAGCTGTTTTTT.